This note documents a single T cell receptor (beta chain) sequence. Its antigen is still unknown. Donors came from a validation cohort of over a hundred subjects, distinct from the first 666-subject cohort. Clones were sequenced by immunoSEQ multiplex PCR, and TCRdb holds only the in-frame ones, with some missing. Among over 250,000 clones listed, about 86% were seen once. The sample comes from a study of cytomegalovirus exposure and HLA in healthy donors. V trimming: 0 bases; J trimming: 3 bases; junction bases outside the gene matches: 8. The CDR3 runs to 17 residues. Germline values: CDR1 SGHDT, CDR2 YYEEEE. General study results and limits: Both high specificity and high sensitivity reportedly marked the classifier's diagnosis of cytomegalovirus status. Confirmation was obtained in vitro that a few CMV-associated chains are specific for CMV antigens. The study listed approximately 170 cytomegalovirus-associated TCR beta chains.

This sequence joins TRBV5-6 and TRBJ1-4, with 7 bases lining up with TRBD1. The receptor was derived from a woman under 30 in good health and CMV-seronegative. The material sequenced was PBMCs. As DNA, the CDR3 is TGTGCCAGCAGCTTGGGAGGAGCGACAGGGCCTAATGAAAAACTGTTTTTT. Encoded protein: CASSLGGATGPNEKLFF.